One sample yielded the 30 T cell receptor beta chains listed below, sequenced in a study of blood T cell repertoires in COVID-19. Generated by immunoSEQ multiplex PCR, the TCRdb table keeps only in-frame clones and is missing some. The sample lists approximately 440,000 clones; roughly nine tenths were seen once. Sequencing input: PBMCs or T cells enriched from blood (not recorded which). The receptors stem from a woman younger than 35 who had recovered from COVID-19.

This sequence joins TRBV7-9 and TRBJ1-1; D is perhaps TRBD1 (5 bases). The V and J ends lost 5 bases and 6 bases respectively, with 10 bases between them. Germline loops: CDR1 SEHNR, CDR2 FQNEAQ (reference sequence). The CDR3 has 12 residues. CDR3 coding DNA: TGTGCCAGCAGCCCCAACAGGCCTGAAGCTTTCTTT. It yields the protein CASSPNRPEAFF. Complete variable domain (other parts from reference TRBV7-9 and TRBJ1-1): DTGVSQNPRHKITKRGQNVTFRCDPISEHNRLYWYRQTLGQGPEFLTYFQNEAQLEKSRLLSDRFSAERPKGSFSTLEIQRTEQGDSAMYLCASSPNRPEAFFGQGTRLTVV.

The rearrangement links TRBV7-2 to TRBJ2-7, with D possibly TRBD1 on 6 matching bases. Germline assignment: CDR1 SGHTA and CDR2 FQGNSA. With 4 bases removed from V and 6 bases from J, the gap between germline ends came to 19 bases. The length of the CDR3 is 15 residues. The CDR3 sequence is CASSSPRIGGIEQYF. The CDR3 coding sequence is TGTGCCAGCAGCTCTCCACGTATTGGGGGCATCGAGCAGTACTTC.

V is TRBV7-3 and J is TRBJ2-7; possibly TRBD2 for D (6 bases). The length of the CDR3 is 15 residues. V shed 5 bases and J shed 3 bases, with 17 bases lying between them. Germline V lookup: CDR1 SGHTA, CDR2 FQGTGA. As DNA, the CDR3 is TGTGCCAGCAGCAGGGAGGCGGGACGGAACTACGAGCAGTACTTC. Translated, it gives CASSREAGRNYEQYF.

The chain uses TRBV4-1 and TRBJ1-3; no reliable D call. CDR1 and CDR2 from the germline V gene are MGHRA and YSYEKL. V lost 1 base to trimming and J lost 4 bases, with 11 bases between them. The CDR3 is 15 residues long. The CDR3 nucleotides are TGCGCCAGCAGCCAAGGTTCCGGGTCAGGAAACACCATATATTTT. Translating gives CASSQGSGSGNTIYF.

The chain has TRBV6-1 and TRBJ1-5; 7 bases fit TRBD1. With 1 base clipped from V and 3 bases from J, the junction kept 9 bases outside the gene matches. Germline values: CDR1 MNHNS, CDR2 SASEGT. The CDR3 totals 17 residues. Here the CDR3 reads CASSEGSSGQNNQPQHF. The CDR3 DNA is TGTGCCAGCAGTGAAGGTTCCTCGGGACAGAACAATCAGCCCCAGCATTTT.

This clone was observed a single time. The chain joins TRBV6-5 to TRBJ1-5, with 8 bases that match TRBD1. J lost 2 bases, V lost 6 bases, and 6 bases had no gene match. Germline V gives CDR1 MNHEY, CDR2 SVGAGI. This CDR3 has 15 amino acids. The CDR3 DNA reads TGTGCCAGCAGCTCGACAGGGGCGGGCAATCAGCCCCAGCATTTT. Translation: CASSSTGAGNQPQHF.

Written as DNA, the CDR3 is TGCAGTGCTAGTGGGCCCCTCGGGGGGAAACTGTTTTTT. This translates into CSASGPLGGKLFF. This chain joins TRBV20-1 and TRBJ1-4; a weak D match, TRBD1 (5 bases). Trimming shortened V by 3 bases and J by 11 bases, and 16 bases separated the two germline ends. CDR1 and CDR2 from the germline V gene are DFQATT and SNEGSKA (reference sequence). The CDR3 is made up of 13 amino acids.

CDR3 region: CASSYRQGAGAQPQHF. The CDR3 DNA sequence: TGTGCCAGCAGTTACCGCCAGGGGGCAGGGGCTCAGCCCCAGCATTTT. The chain joins TRBV6-6 to TRBJ1-5, with 8 bases lining up with TRBD1. After removal of 2 bases from V and 6 bases from J, the junction contained 9 bases not matched to a gene. Germline CDR1 and CDR2: MNHNY and SVGAGI (reference sequence). CDR3 length: 16 residues.

The chain links TRBV27 to TRBJ2-2; 8 bases agree with TRBD2. Germline-derived CDR1 and CDR2 are MNHEY and SMNVEV (reference sequence). The CDR3 extends over 19 amino acids. V was clipped by 5 bases and J by 6 bases; unmatched bases: 20. CDR3 sequence: CASSRFRSVGLADAGELFF. The DNA of the CDR3 is TGTGCCAGCAGTAGATTCCGCTCGGTTGGACTAGCCGATGCCGGGGAGCTGTTTTTT.

The V call is TRBV28, the J call TRBJ1-4; 8 nucleotides match TRBD1. J gave up 7 bases and V 6 bases, and 7 bases lay outside the gene matches. This CDR3 is built from 14 residues. In germline, CDR1 is MDHEN, CDR2 SYDVKM. The CDR3 region has the DNA TGTGCCAGCAGGCAGGGGGCCCGGCCTGAAAAACTGTTTTTT. Amino acids: CASRQGARPEKLFF.

The V and J genes are TRBV6-5 and TRBJ1-1; the match to TRBD1 covers 8 bases. Germline CDR1 is MNHEY and CDR2 is SVGAGI. The ends lost 5 bases at V and 11 bases at J; junction bases unmatched: 10. The CDR3 consists of 13 residues. The CDR3 DNA follows: TGTGCCAGCAGTCTTACAGGGGGAAGATTTGCTTTCTTT. This translates into CASSLTGGRFAFF.

The chain employs TRBV6-5 and TRBJ1-1; the D is unclear. The CDR3 loop spans 13 amino acids. V dropped 5 bases and J dropped 5 bases, with 12 bases sitting between them. Germline V gene sequence: CDR1 MNHEY, CDR2 SVGAGI. This CDR3 is CASSPDFTTEAFF. The CDR3 DNA sequence: TGTGCCAGCAGTCCCGATTTCACAACTGAAGCTTTCTTT.

V is TRBV2 and J is TRBJ1-4; tentative D call: TRBD1 (5 bases). Trimming left V 7 bases short and J 8 bases short, with 14 bases between. Germline V gene lookup returns CDR1 SNHLY and CDR2 FYNNEI. The CDR3 consists of 13 residues. The CDR3, as DNA: TGTGCCAGCATCAGGCCGGGGGGGGAAAAACTGTTTTTT. Translated: CASIRPGGEKLFF. The full variable domain, rest sourced from reference TRBV2 and TRBJ1-4, is EPEVTQTPSHQVTQMGQEVILRCVPISNHLYFYWYRQILGQKVEFLVSFYNNEISEKSEIFDDQFSVERPDGSNFTLKIRSTKLEDSAMYFCASIRPGGEKLFFGSGTQLSVL.

This clone was seen a handful of times. The rearrangement links TRBV5-1 to TRBJ1-2; possible D gene TRBD1, 6 bases. CDR1 is SGHRS and CDR2 is YFSETQ in the germline V gene. This CDR3 is 14 amino acids long. V gave up 4 bases and J gave up 6 bases, with 16 bases separating them. CDR3 bases: TGCGCCAGCAGCCCCTTACAGGGTTACCATGGCTACACCTTC. Encoded protein: CASSPLQGYHGYTF.

This sequence joins TRBV2 and TRBJ1-2; TRBD1 is a possible D gene (6 bases). Between the trimmed V and J ends, which lost 8 bases and 7 bases, there was a span of 17 bases. The CDR3 spans 13 residues. Germline V gene lookup returns CDR1 SNHLY and CDR2 FYNNEI. CDR3 loop: CASSIGGAVGYTF. CDR3 DNA sequence: TGTGCCAGCTCTATAGGGGGGGCGGTTGGCTACACCTTC.

This clone was detected a few times. The J gene is TRBJ1-2, the V gene TRBV2; 8 bases agree with TRBD1. Trimming took 10 bases from V and 4 from J; bases not matched to a gene: 11. There are 14 residues in the CDR3. Per the germline V gene, CDR1 is SNHLY and CDR2 is FYNNEI. CDR3 nucleotide sequence: TGTGCCACCGGGGTCCAGGGGGCAGGCTATGGCTACACCTTC. Translation: CATGVQGAGYGYTF.

This clone has only a few counts. The J gene is TRBJ1-2, the V gene TRBV12-3 or TRBV12-4, with D unclear. V was clipped by 1 base and J by 8 bases, with 8 bases between them. CDR3 length: 12 amino acids. CDR3 in DNA: TGTGCCAGCAGTTTAGGGCGGAACGGCTACACCTTC. Its protein is CASSLGRNGYTF.

The rearrangement links TRBV5-4 to TRBJ1-1, with a weak D call TRBD1 (5 bases). Trimming left V 0 bases short and J 7 bases short, with 13 bases between. This CDR3 has 14 residues. CDR1 and CDR2 from the germline V gene are SGHNT and YYREEE (reference sequence). The chain's CDR3 is CASSLDLGRDEAFF. The CDR3 DNA is TGTGCCAGCAGCTTGGACCTGGGGCGGGATGAAGCTTTCTTT. The full variable domain, completed using reference TRBV5-4 and TRBJ1-1, is ETGVTQSPTHLIKTRGQQVTLRCSSQSGHNTVSWYQQALGQGPQFIFQYYREEENGRGNFPPRFSGLQFPNYSSELNVNALELDDSALYLCASSLDLGRDEAFFGQGTRLTVV.

A remark on this clone: Other DNA sequences in the sample encode the same CDR3. The chain's CDR3 is CASSPDSGGSPLHF. The CDR3 DNA sequence: TGTGCCAGCAGCCCCGATAGTGGGGGCTCACCCCTCCACTTT. The chain carries TRBV6-5 and TRBJ1-6, with D possibly being TRBD1 (6 bases). The CDR3 is 14 residues long. Trimming left V 6 bases short and J 10 bases short, with 16 bases between. Germline V gives CDR1 MNHEY, CDR2 SVGAGI.

Notes on this clone: Other DNA sequences in this specimen translate into the identical CDR3. The chain carries TRBV12-3 or TRBV12-4 and TRBJ2-1; TRBD2 is a possible D gene (5 bases). There are 12 residues in the CDR3. Between the trimmed V and J ends, which lost 3 bases and 7 bases, there was a span of 7 bases. The CDR3 sequence: CASSFGGNEQFF. The CDR3 nucleotides read TGTGCCAGCAGTTTCGGCGGGAATGAGCAGTTCTTC.

For the CDR3, the DNA is TGCGCCAGCAGCGAAACGCCATCAAGCGGGGGGGTTTACAATGAGCAGTTCTTC. Protein: CASSETPSSGGVYNEQFF. The rearrangement links TRBV4-1 to TRBJ2-1; 10 bases are a match to TRBD2. Germline V gene lookup returns CDR1 MGHRA and CDR2 YSYEKL. The V and J ends lost 5 bases and 4 bases, in that order; junction bases with no gene match: 14. There are 18 residues in the CDR3.

The sample holds one count of this clone. This chain joins TRBV6-5 and TRBJ2-5; 9 nucleotides line up with TRBD2. Trimming removed 6 bases from V and 3 bases from J; junction bases left unmatched: 5. The CDR3 has 14 residues. Germline-derived CDR1 and CDR2 are MNHEY and SVGAGI. The chain's CDR3 is CASRDLAGKETQYF. The CDR3 bases are TGTGCCAGCAGGGATCTAGCGGGGAAAGAGACCCAGTACTTC.

The genes are TRBV5-5 and TRBJ2-1; 8 positions agree with TRBD2. After removal of 1 base from V and 6 bases from J, the junction contained 18 bases not matched to a gene. CDR1 is SGHKS and CDR2 is YYEKEE in the germline V gene (reference sequence). The CDR3 extends over 19 amino acids. The CDR3 reads CASSLQTSESGMGFNEQFF. In nucleotides, the CDR3 is TGTGCCAGCAGCTTGCAGACTAGCGAGTCGGGAATGGGGTTCAATGAGCAGTTCTTC.

V usage is TRBV19 and J usage is TRBJ2-1; D is uncertain. CDR1 LNHDA and CDR2 SQIVND come from the germline V gene (reference sequence). CDR3 size: 14 residues. Trimming took 3 bases from V and 5 from J, leaving 11 bases between them. In DNA, the CDR3 is TGTGCCAGTAGTATGATGGGCTCGAACAATGAGCAGTTCTTC. Amino acids: CASSMMGSNNEQFF.

A remark on this clone: At the DNA level, this CDR3 is encoded by other sequences in the same sample as well. J is TRBJ2-7 and V is TRBV5-1; no firm D call. Trimming stripped 0 bases from V and 3 bases from J, with 4 bases between. In germline, CDR1 is SGHRS, CDR2 YFSETQ. The CDR3 totals 12 residues. CDR3 DNA: TGCGCCAGCAGCTTGGATCGCTACGAGCAGTACTTC. It specifies CASSLDRYEQYF.

This CDR3 is CASSLADRVQAFF. The CDR3 DNA sequence: TGTGCCAGCAGCTTAGCCGACAGGGTGCAAGCTTTCTTT. This chain uses TRBV11-1 with TRBJ1-1; TRBD1 matches 7 bases. This CDR3 has 13 residues. The germline V gene has CDR1 SGHAT and CDR2 FQDESV (reference sequence). Trimming at V came to 0 bases and at J to 9 bases, leaving 4 bases not matched to a gene.

This chain uses TRBV6-5 with TRBJ1-5; 8 bases map to TRBD1. After removal of 2 bases from V and 7 bases from J, the junction contained 10 bases not matched to a gene. CDR3 length: 16 residues. Germline-derived CDR1 and CDR2 are MNHEY and SVGAGI. The CDR3 sequence is CASSYGSGQGAQPQHF. In DNA, the CDR3 is TGTGCCAGCAGTTACGGGTCCGGGCAGGGGGCCCAGCCCCAGCATTTT.

J is TRBJ1-4 and V is TRBV7-9, with TRBD1 as a possible D gene (6 bases). This CDR3 contains 14 residues. Trimming pared 6 bases from V and 3 bases from J, leaving 11 bases between. Germline CDR1 reads SEHNR; CDR2 reads FQNEAQ (reference sequence). The CDR3 is CASRSGEPNEKLFF. The DNA of the CDR3 is TGTGCCAGCAGGTCAGGGGAGCCTAATGAAAAACTGTTTTTT. Supplemented by reference TRBV7-9 and TRBJ1-4, the full variable domain reads DTGVSQNPRHKITKRGQNVTFRCDPISEHNRLYWYRQTLGQGPEFLTYFQNEAQLEKSRLLSDRFSAERPKGSFSTLEIQRTEQGDSAMYLCASRSGEPNEKLFFGSGTQLSVL.

The J gene is TRBJ1-1, the V gene TRBV9; 11 bases are shared with TRBD1. The germline V gene has CDR1 SGDLS and CDR2 YYNGEE. Trimming removed 4 bases from V and 6 bases from J; junction bases left unmatched: 8. The CDR3 runs 15 residues. CDR3 sequence: CASSSRTGGSSEAFF. The CDR3 DNA reads TGTGCCAGCAGCTCCCGGACAGGGGGCAGTTCTGAAGCTTTCTTT.

This sequence joins TRBV3-1 (or the pseudogene TRBV3-2) and TRBJ1-5; 7 bases match TRBD1. This CDR3 region has 17 residues. Germline values: CDR1 LGHDT, CDR2 YNNKEL (reference sequence). Germline trimming cut 2 bases from V and 1 base from J; bases unmatched to any gene: 8. Written as DNA, the CDR3 is TGTGCCAGCAGCCAAAGGCCCGGGACAGTCAGCAATCAGCCCCAGCATTTT. This encodes CASSQRPGTVSNQPQHF.